This paragraph reports one TCR beta chain. This CDR3 has 16 amino acids. The V end lost 0 bases, the J end lost 9 bases, and 16 bases lay between the germline ends. CDR1 and CDR2 from the germline V gene are SGHNT and YYREEE (reference sequence). The sample comes from a study of blood T cell repertoires in COVID-19. Study in general: The study drew acute and convalescent COVID-19 samples from the United States, Italy and Spain. Sample material is recorded as cDNA or gDNA derived from T cells, B-cell-depleted T cells, or PBMCs.

In the original analysis: Scientists estimated how many nucleated cells there were by amplifying reference gene primers. TCRdb keeps only in-frame clones here, not all; method: immunoSEQ multiplex PCR. That table supplies the V and J calls and clone size; D and trimming were determined from the DNA. The table has a few hundred thousand clones, about 85% seen once; the top ten hold about 3.5%. The sample consisted of peripheral blood. This TCR came from a man younger than 35 with active or convalescent COVID-19. This rearrangement joins TRBV5-4 to TRBJ1-6; TRBD1 is a possible D gene (6 bases). The CDR3: CASSLDPGGRISPLHF. The CDR3 DNA is TGTGCCAGCAGCTTGGATCCGGGGGGCCGGATTTCACCCCTCCACTTT.